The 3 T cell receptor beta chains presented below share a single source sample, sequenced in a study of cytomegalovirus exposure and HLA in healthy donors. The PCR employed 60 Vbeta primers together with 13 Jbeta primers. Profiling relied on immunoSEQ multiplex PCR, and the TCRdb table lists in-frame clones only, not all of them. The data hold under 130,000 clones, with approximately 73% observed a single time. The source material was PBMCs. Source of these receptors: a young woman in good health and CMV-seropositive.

CDR3 residues: CASSLQRISSYEQYF. The CDR3 bases are TGTGCCAGCAGCTTACAGCGAATCAGCTCCTACGAGCAGTACTTC. The gene calls are TRBV7-9 and TRBJ2-7; D is unresolved. Germline V gene sequence: CDR1 SEHNR, CDR2 FQNEAQ (reference sequence). V dropped 2 bases and J dropped 0 bases, with 11 bases sitting between them. The CDR3 runs to 15 residues.

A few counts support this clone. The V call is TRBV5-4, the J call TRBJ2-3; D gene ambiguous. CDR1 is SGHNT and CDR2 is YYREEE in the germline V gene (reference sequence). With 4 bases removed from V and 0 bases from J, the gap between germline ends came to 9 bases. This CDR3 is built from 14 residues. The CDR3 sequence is CASSPQLSTDTQYF. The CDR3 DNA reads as TGTGCCAGCAGCCCCCAACTGAGCACAGATACGCAGTATTTT.

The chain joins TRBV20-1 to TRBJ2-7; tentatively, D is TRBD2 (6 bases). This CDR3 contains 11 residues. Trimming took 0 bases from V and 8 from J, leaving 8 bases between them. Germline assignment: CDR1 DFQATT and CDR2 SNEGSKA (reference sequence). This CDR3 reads CSARDGTQQYF. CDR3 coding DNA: TGCAGTGCTAGAGATGGGACTCAGCAGTACTTC.